This is a list of T cell receptor beta chains from one sample in a study of cytomegalovirus exposure and HLA in healthy donors. Produced via immunoSEQ multiplex PCR; TCRdb's table is partial and in-frame only. The sample lists about 200,000 clones; 76% were seen once. Sequences were obtained from PBMCs. The receptor source for this set is a man aged 18 to 30 in good health and CMV-seronegative. The CDR3 runs from the conserved cysteine through the conserved F or W. Fields, in order: clone size, J gene, D gene, V gene, CDR3 protein, CDR3 DNA. The D gene is left open where the match is weak. Not every row has a clone size; where given, it reads once, few, many or a size class.

>-|TRBJ1-5|-|TRBV6-1
CASSGKAFRQGQPQHF
TGTGCCAGCAGTGGTAAGGCATTCAGGCAGGGGCAGCCCCAGCATTTT
>-|TRBJ2-1|TRBD1|TRBV6-4
CASSVDRGINEQFF
TGTGCCAGCAGTGTTGACAGGGGAATAAATGAGCAGTTCTTC
>-|TRBJ2-5|-|TRBV21-1
CASITTQGNQETQYF
TGTGCCAGCATCACAACACAGGGGAACCAAGAGACCCAGTACTTC
>few|TRBJ2-5|-|TRBV25-1
CASSEGGFGLQQETQYF
TGTGCCAGCAGTGAAGGGGGCTTTGGACTGCAGCAAGAGACCCAGTACTTC
>-|TRBJ1-4|-|TRBV21-1
CASSPRLNPAEKLFF
TGTGCCAGCAGCCCCAGACTTAACCCCGCGGAAAAACTGTTTTTT
>once|TRBJ2-3|TRBD2|TRBV18
CASSPSGRASTDTQYF
TGTGCCAGCTCACCTAGCGGGAGGGCCAGCACAGATACGCAGTATTTT
>-|TRBJ2-1|TRBD2|TRBV7-7
CASSLAGVENEQFF
TGTGCTAGCAGCTTAGCGGGAGTGGAGAATGAGCAGTTCTTC
>-|TRBJ2-2|-|TRBV7-9
CASSLRGGVGQTVTGELFF
TGTGCCAGCAGCTTACGAGGGGGGGTGGGCCAGACGGTGACCGGGGAGCTGTTTTTT
>-|TRBJ1-2|TRBD1|TRBV10-3
CAISEGQGNYGYTF
TGTGCCATCAGTGAAGGACAGGGCAACTATGGCTACACCTTC
>-|TRBJ2-7|TRBD1|TRBV2
CASRDRGHEQYF
TGTGCCAGCAGGGACAGGGGGCACGAGCAGTACTTC
>-|TRBJ2-7|TRBD2|TRBV5-1
CASSWGGASGKRYEQYF
TGCGCCAGCAGCTGGGGGGGGGCTAGCGGGAAGAGGTACGAGCAGTACTTC
>-|TRBJ2-1|TRBD2|TRBV7-9
CASSPPRLAGENEQFF
TGTGCCAGCAGCCCCCCCCGCCTCGCGGGAGAAAATGAGCAGTTCTTC
>-|TRBJ2-5|-|TRBV7-9
CASSPRPRDLMETQYF
TGTGCCAGCAGCCCCAGACCGCGGGATCTTATGGAGACCCAGTACTTC
>-|TRBJ1-2|-|TRBV28
CASRATGNKAYTF
TGTGCCAGCAGGGCAACAGGGAATAAGGCCTACACCTTC
>-|TRBJ2-7|-|TRBV6-1
CASTAFSGVSYEQYF
TGTGCCAGCACTGCATTTTCCGGGGTTTCCTACGAGCAGTACTTC
>-|TRBJ2-7|-|TRBV5-4
CASSLGGGAGVSYEQYF
TGTGCCAGCAGCTTGGGAGGTGGAGCGGGTGTGAGCTACGAGCAGTACTTC
>-|TRBJ2-1|-|TRBV5-1
CASSFGGVETYNEQFF
TGCGCCAGCAGCTTTGGAGGGGTGGAAACCTACAATGAGCAGTTCTTC
>few|TRBJ1-2|-|TRBV7-9
CASSRGAPHYGYTF
TGTGCCAGCAGCCGGGGGGCCCCCCACTATGGCTACACCTTC
>-|TRBJ1-4|-|TRBV30
CAWSRTGGEKLFF
TGTGCCTGGAGCAGGACGGGGGGTGAAAAACTGTTTTTT
>-|TRBJ2-6|TRBD1|TRBV5-1
CASSRTGISGANVLTF
TGCGCCAGCAGCAGGACAGGGATCTCTGGGGCCAACGTCCTGACTTTC
>-|TRBJ2-1|TRBD2|TRBV7-3
CASSLAGGGFSTYNEQFF
TGTGCCAGCAGCTTAGCCGGGGGGGGATTCTCCACCTACAATGAGCAGTTCTTC
>-|TRBJ2-2|TRBD2|TRBV11-2
CASSLPSSGTGELFF
TGTGCCAGCAGCTTACCCAGTAGCGGGACCGGGGAGCTGTTTTTT
>-|TRBJ2-1|TRBD2|TRBV28
CASSNPGPAGGRNEQFF
TGTGCCAGCAGCAATCCGGGACCAGCGGGAGGGCGGAATGAGCAGTTCTTC
>once|TRBJ1-5|-|TRBV10-1
CASSGGSNQPQHF
TGCGCCAGCAGTGGAGGAAGCAATCAGCCCCAGCATTTT
>few|TRBJ1-2|-|TRBV28
CASSFGGLQKHTF
TGTGCCAGCAGTTTTGGGGGACTTCAGAAACACACCTTC
>-|TRBJ2-7|-|TRBV27
CASSLRPNPLPEQYF
TGTGCCAGCAGTCTACGTCCTAACCCCCTCCCCGAGCAGTACTTC
>once|TRBJ2-7|TRBD1|TRBV25-1
CASSAIDRVGGEQYF
TGTGCCAGCAGTGCAATCGACAGGGTTGGAGGCGAGCAGTACTTC
>-|TRBJ2-5|TRBD1|TRBV5-4
CASSFIDRGGGTQYF
TGTGCCAGCAGCTTCATCGACAGGGGAGGTGGGACCCAGTACTTC
>-|TRBJ1-5|TRBD1|TRBV7-2
CASSLVQGTGTQPQHF
TGTGCCAGCAGCTTAGTACAAGGGACAGGGACTCAGCCCCAGCATTTT
>-|TRBJ2-7|TRBD2|TRBV27
CASSFGSGGSYEQYF
TGTGCCAGCAGTTTTGGGAGCGGGGGCTCCTACGAGCAGTACTTC
>-|TRBJ2-5|TRBD2|TRBV20-1
CSARVLAGPYF
TGCAGTGCTAGAGTGCTAGCGGGTCCGTACTTC
>-|TRBJ2-7|-|TRBV12-2
CASRSMTSGASYEQYF
TGTGCAAGTCGCTCAATGACTAGCGGGGCTTCCTACGAGCAGTACTTC
>-|TRBJ1-2|TRBD1|TRBV30
CAWSSLGQGLF
TGTGCCTGGAGCTCCTTGGGACAGGGCTTATTC
>-|TRBJ2-5|TRBD2|TRBV5-1
CASSSGLAGEETQYF
TGCGCCAGCAGCTCGGGACTAGCGGGAGAAGAGACCCAGTACTTC
>-|TRBJ2-1|-|TRBV7-9
CASRDDWSSYNEQFF
TGTGCCAGCAGGGATGATTGGAGCTCCTACAATGAGCAGTTCTTC
>-|TRBJ2-7|TRBD2|TRBV28
CASSRTSGYEQYF
TGTGCCAGCAGCCGGACTAGCGGCTACGAGCAGTACTTC
>-|TRBJ2-1|-|TRBV28
CASSSGFEQFF
TGTGCCAGCAGTTCCGGGTTTGAGCAGTTCTTC
>-|TRBJ1-4|TRBD1|TRBV7-9
CASSPQGAREKLFF
TGTGCCAGCAGCCCACAGGGGGCCCGGGAAAAACTGTTTTTT
>-|TRBJ2-7|-|TRBV7-8
CASSLEWEAKGYEQYF
TGTGCCAGCAGCTTAGAATGGGAGGCAAAGGGCTACGAGCAGTACTTC
>-|TRBJ2-7|-|TRBV9
CASSVETRDSRRYEQYF
TGTGCCAGCAGCGTGGAGACCCGGGACTCGAGGCGCTACGAGCAGTACTTC
>-|TRBJ2-1|-|TRBV7-3
CASSPRTANRGEQFF
TGTGCCAGCAGCCCGCGGACCGCAAATCGGGGTGAGCAGTTCTTC
>few|TRBJ2-1|TRBD2|TRBV30
CAWASGLYNEQFF
TGTGCCTGGGCTAGCGGTCTGTACAATGAGCAGTTCTTC